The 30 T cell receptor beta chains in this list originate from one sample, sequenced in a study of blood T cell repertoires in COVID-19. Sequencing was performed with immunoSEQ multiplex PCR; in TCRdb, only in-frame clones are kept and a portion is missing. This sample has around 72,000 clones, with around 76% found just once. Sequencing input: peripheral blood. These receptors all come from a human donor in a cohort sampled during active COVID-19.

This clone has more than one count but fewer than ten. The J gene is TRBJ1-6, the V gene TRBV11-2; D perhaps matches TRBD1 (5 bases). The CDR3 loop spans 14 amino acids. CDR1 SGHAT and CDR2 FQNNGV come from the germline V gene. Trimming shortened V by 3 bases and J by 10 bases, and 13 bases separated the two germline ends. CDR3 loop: CASSFQGFGSPLHF. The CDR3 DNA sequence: TGTGCCAGCAGCTTCCAGGGTTTCGGGTCACCCCTCCACTTT.

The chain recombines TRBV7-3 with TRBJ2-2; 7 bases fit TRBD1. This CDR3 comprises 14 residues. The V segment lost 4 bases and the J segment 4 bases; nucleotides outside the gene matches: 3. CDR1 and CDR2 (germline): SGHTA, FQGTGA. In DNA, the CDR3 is TGTGCCAGCAGCTCCTCAGGGGGCACCGGGGAGCTGTTTTTT. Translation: CASSSSGGTGELFF. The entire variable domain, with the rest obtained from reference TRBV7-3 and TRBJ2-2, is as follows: GAGVSQTPSNKVTEKGKYVELRCDPISGHTALYWYRQSLGQGPEFLIYFQGTGAADDSGLPNDRFFAVRPEGSVSTLKIQRTERGDSAVYLCASSSSGGTGELFFGEGSRLTVL.

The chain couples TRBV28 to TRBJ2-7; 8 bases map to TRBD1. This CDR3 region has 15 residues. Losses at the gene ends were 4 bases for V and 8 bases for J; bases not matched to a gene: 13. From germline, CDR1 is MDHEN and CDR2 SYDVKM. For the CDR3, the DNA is TGTGCCAGCAGTTCCCCGTCGGGACAGGTTTTCAAGCAGTACTTC. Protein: CASSSPSGQVFKQYF.

In DNA form, the CDR3 reads TGCGCCAGCAGCCGTTTGATTACAGGGGACACTGAAGCTTTCTTT. Protein product: CASSRLITGDTEAFF. This sequence joins TRBV4-3 and TRBJ1-1; 7 positions match TRBD1. J was trimmed by 3 bases and V by 4 bases; bases with no gene match: 8. The germline CDR1 and CDR2 sequences are LGHNA and YSLEER. There are 15 residues in the CDR3.

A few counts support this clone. CDR3 sequence (DNA): TGTGCCAGCAGCTTAGTAAGCAATCAGCCCCAGCATTTT. It yields the protein CASSLVSNQPQHF. The chain links TRBV7-2 to TRBJ1-5; no clear D gene. V was clipped by 1 base and J by 1 base, with 2 bases between them. Germline V gene sequence: CDR1 SGHTA, CDR2 FQGNSA. CDR3 length: 13 residues.

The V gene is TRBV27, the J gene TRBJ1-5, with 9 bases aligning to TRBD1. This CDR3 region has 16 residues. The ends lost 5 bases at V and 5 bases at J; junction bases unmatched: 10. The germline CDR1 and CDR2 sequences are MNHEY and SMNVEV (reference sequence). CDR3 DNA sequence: TGTGCCAGCAGTCCCATCGGGACAGGGAAGGATCAGCCCCAGCATTTT. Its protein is CASSPIGTGKDQPQHF.

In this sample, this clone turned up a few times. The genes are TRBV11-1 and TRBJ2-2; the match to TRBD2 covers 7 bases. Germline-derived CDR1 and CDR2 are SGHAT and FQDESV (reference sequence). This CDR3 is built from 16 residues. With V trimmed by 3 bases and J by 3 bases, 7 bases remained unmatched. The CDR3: CASSLHGGTYTGELFF. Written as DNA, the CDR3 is TGTGCCAGCAGCTTGCACGGGGGGACGTACACCGGGGAGCTGTTTTTT.

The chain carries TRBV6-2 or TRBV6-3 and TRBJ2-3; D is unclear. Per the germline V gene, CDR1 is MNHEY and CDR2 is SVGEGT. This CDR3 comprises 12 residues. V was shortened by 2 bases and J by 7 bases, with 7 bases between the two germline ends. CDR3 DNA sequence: TGTGCCAGCAGTTACGTACAGAATACGCAGTATTTT. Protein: CASSYVQNTQYF.

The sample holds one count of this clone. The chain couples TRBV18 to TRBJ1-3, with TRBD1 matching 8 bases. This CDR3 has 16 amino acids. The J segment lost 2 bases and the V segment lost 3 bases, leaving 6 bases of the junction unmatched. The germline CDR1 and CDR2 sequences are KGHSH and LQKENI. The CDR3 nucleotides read TGTGCCAGCTCACCGGAGACAGGGGCCCCTGGAAACACCATATATTTT. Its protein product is CASSPETGAPGNTIYF.

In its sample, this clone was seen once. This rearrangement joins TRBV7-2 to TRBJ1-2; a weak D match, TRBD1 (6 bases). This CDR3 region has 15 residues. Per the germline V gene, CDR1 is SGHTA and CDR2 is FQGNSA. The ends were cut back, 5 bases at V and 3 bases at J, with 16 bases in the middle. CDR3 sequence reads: CASSPRTGWDYGYTF. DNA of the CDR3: TGTGCCAGCAGCCCAAGAACAGGGTGGGACTATGGCTACACCTTC. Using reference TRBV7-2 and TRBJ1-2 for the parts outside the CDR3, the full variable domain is GAGVSQSPSNKVTEKGKDVELRCDPISGHTALYWYRQSLGQGLEFLIYFQGNSAPDKSGLPSDRFSAERTGGSVSTLTIQRTQQEDSAVYLCASSPRTGWDYGYTFGSGTRLTVV.

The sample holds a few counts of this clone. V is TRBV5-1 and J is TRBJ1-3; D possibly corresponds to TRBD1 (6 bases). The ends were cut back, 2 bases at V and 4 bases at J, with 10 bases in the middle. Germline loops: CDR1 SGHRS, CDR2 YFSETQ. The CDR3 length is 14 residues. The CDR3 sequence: CASSFGTKGNTIYF. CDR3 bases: TGCGCCAGCAGCTTCGGGACAAAAGGAAACACCATATATTTT.

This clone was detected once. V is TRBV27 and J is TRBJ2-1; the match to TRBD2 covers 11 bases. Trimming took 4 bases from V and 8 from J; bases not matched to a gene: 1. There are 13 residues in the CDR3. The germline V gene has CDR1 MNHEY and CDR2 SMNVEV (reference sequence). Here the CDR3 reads CASSSTSGDEQFF. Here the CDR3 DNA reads TGTGCCAGCAGTTCGACTAGCGGGGATGAGCAGTTCTTC.

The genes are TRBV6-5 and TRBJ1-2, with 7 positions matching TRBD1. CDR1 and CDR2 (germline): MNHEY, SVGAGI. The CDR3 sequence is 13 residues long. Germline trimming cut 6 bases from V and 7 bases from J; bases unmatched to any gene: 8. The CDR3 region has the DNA TGTGCCAGCAGGCAAGGACAGGCTGCTGGCTACACCTTC. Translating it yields CASRQGQAAGYTF.

The DNA of the CDR3 is TGCGCCAGCAGTCCCCTCCTAGACAGAGACTACGAGCAGTACTTC. Translation gives CASSPLLDRDYEQYF. J is TRBJ2-7 and V is TRBV23-1, with D possibly being TRBD1 (5 bases). TRBV23-1 is an ORF, and what it does is uncertain. This CDR3 region has 15 residues. The V end was cut by 4 bases, the J end by 3 bases, with 16 bases between.

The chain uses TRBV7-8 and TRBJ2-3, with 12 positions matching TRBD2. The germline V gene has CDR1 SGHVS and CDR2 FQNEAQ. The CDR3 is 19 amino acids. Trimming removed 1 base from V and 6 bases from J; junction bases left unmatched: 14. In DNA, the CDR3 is TGTGCCAGCAGCTTAGTGAAGATGTGGGCTAGCGGGGGGGCGGATACGCAGTATTTT. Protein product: CASSLVKMWASGGADTQYF. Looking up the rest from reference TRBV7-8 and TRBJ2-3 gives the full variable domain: GAGVSQSPRYKVAKRGQDVALRCDPISGHVSLFWYQQALGQGPEFLTYFQNEAQLDKSGLPSDRFFAERPEGSVSTLKIQRTQQEDSAVYLCASSLVKMWASGGADTQYFGPGTRLTVL.

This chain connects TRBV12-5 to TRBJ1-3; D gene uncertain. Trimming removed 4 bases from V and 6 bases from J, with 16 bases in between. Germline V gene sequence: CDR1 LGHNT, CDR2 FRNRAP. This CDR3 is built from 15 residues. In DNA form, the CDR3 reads TGTGCTAGTGGTTCGTTAAAGACTCTGGAAAACACCATATATTTT. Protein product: CASGSLKTLENTIYF.

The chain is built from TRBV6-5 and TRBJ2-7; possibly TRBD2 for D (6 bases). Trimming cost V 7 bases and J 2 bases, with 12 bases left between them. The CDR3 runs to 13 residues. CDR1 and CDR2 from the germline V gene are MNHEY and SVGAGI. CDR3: CASTPGLPYEQYF. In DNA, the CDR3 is TGTGCCAGCACTCCGGGACTCCCCTACGAGCAGTACTTC.

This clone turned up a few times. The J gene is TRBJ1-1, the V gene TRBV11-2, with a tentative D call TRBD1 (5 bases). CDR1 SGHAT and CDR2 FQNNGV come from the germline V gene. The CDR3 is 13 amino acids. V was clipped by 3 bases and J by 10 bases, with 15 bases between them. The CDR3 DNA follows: TGTGCCAGCAGCTTCCCCAGGGTGGGTTCAGCTTTCTTT. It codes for CASSFPRVGSAFF.

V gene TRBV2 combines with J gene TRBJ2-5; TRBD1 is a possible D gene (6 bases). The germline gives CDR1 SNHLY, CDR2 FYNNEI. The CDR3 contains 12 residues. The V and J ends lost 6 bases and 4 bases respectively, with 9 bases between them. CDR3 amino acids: CASRTTGETQYF. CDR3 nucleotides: TGTGCCAGCAGGACGACAGGAGAGACCCAGTACTTC.

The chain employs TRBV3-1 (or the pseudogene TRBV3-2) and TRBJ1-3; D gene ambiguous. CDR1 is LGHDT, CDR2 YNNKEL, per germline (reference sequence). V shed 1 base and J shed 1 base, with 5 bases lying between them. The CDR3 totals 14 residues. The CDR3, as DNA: TGTGCCAGCAGCCAAGCGACATCTGGAAACACCATATATTTT. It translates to CASSQATSGNTIYF.

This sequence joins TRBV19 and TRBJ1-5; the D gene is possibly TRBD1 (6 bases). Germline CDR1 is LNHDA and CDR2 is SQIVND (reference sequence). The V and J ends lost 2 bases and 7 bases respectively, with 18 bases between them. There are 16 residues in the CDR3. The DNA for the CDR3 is TGTGCCAGTAGTATAAATAGAGGCAGGGGCGAACAGCCCCAGCATTTT. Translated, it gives CASSINRGRGEQPQHF.

CDR3 nucleotides: TGTGCCAGCAGCGTACAGGGGAACTATGGCTACACCTTC. Translated, it gives CASSVQGNYGYTF. V gene TRBV6-2 or TRBV6-3 combines with J gene TRBJ1-2; TRBD1 agrees at 7 bases. This CDR3 is built from 13 residues. Per the germline V gene, CDR1 is MNHEY and CDR2 is SVGEGT. Trimming at V came to 6 bases and at J to 2 bases, leaving 3 bases not matched to a gene.

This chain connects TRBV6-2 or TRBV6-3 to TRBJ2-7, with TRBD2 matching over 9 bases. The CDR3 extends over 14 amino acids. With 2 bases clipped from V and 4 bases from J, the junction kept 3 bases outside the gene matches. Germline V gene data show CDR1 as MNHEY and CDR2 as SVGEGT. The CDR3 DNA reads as TGTGCCAGCAGTTACGCTGCGGGGGGGTACGAGCAGTACTTC. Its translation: CASSYAAGGYEQYF.

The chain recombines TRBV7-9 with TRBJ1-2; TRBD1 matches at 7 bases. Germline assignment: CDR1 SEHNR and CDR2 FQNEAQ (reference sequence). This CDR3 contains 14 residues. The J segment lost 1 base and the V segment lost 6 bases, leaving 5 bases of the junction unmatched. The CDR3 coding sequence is TGTGCCAGCAGAGGGACAGCAATTAACTATGGCTACACCTTC. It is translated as CASRGTAINYGYTF.

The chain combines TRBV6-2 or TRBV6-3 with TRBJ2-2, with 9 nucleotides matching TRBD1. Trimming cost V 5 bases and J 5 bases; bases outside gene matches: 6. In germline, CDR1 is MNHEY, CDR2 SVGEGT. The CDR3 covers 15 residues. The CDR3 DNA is TGTGCCAGCAGTGACCGGGACAGGGTGACCGGGGAGCTGTTTTTT. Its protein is CASSDRDRVTGELFF.

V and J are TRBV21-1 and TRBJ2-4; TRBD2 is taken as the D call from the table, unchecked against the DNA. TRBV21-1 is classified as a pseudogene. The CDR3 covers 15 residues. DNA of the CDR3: TGTGCCAGCAACCAAGGGAGAGGGGCCAAAAACATTCAGTACTTC. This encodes CASNQGRGAKNIQYF.

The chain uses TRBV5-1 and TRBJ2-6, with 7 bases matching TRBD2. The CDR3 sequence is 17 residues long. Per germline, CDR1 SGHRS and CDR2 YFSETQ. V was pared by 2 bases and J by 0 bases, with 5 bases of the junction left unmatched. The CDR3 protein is CASSLVAGLSGANVLTF. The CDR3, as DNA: TGCGCCAGCAGCTTAGTAGCGGGCCTCTCTGGGGCCAACGTCCTGACTTTC.

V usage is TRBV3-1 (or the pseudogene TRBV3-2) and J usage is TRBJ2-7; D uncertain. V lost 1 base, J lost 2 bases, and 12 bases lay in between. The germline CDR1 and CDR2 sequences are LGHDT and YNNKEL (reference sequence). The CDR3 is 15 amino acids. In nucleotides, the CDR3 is TGTGCCAGCAGCCAAGGGCCACAAGAAACCTACGAGCAGTACTTC. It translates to CASSQGPQETYEQYF.

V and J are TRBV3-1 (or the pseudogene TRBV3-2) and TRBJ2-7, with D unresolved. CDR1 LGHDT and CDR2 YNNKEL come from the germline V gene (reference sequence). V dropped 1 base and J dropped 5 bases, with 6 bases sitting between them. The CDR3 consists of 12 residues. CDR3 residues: CASSQGDNEQYF. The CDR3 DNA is TGTGCCAGCAGCCAAGGCGACAACGAGCAGTACTTC.

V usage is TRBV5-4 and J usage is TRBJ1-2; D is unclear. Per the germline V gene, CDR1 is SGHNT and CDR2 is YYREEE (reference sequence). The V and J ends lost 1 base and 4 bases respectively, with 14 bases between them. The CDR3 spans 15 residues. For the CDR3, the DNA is TGTGCCAGCAGCTTGTCGAGCTACGCGGGCTATGGCTACACCTTC. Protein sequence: CASSLSSYAGYGYTF.